This TCR beta chain was sequenced in a study of human T cells and chemical hapten exposure. Study outcomes and limitations: There were significantly more large CDR3 similarity clusters among expanded TCRs than among controls. Unchanged with DPC sensitization were TCRs above 1 in 1000 frequency.

This clonotype was recorded at least ten times. The antigen remains unidentified. The CDR3 totals 11 residues. Germline CDR1 is MNHEY and CDR2 is SVGEGT. Trimming removed 5 bases at V and 7 bases at J, with 3 bases between. Individual cDNA molecules had unique molecular identifiers attached to them by the library. TCRdb recomputed calls from the RACE reads with MiXCR, one row per CDR3 protein. Here the sample spans around 71,000 distinct CDR3 sequences, around 10% being singletons. The time point denotes: patch test 1, 2 weeks after DPC sensitization. Treatment indicated: therapeutic diphenylcyclopropenone sensitization with weekly scalp DPC.

Material: whole blood, obtained in connection with sensitization to the hapten diphenylcyclopropenone (DPC). The source of this sequence is a woman between 35 and 50 years old with alopecia areata. Some clones in this sample may be carry-over from other donors' samples. The V gene is TRBV6-2 or TRBV6-3, the J gene TRBJ1-6; D remains unclear. CDR3 residues: CASSRNSPLHF. CDR3 coding DNA: TGTGCCAGCAGTCGAAATTCACCCCTCCACTTT.